This entry lists 5 T cell receptor beta chains sequenced from one sample in a study of blood T cells in healthy people across ages. A sample-barcoded 5' primer and a J-beta primer mix were used in a second PCR of roughly 6 to 12 cycles. A single record per CDR3 protein comes from TCRdb applying MiXCR to the 5' RACE reads. The sample has hundreds of thousands of distinct CDR3 sequences, 40% to 45% seen once; the top ten hold around 32%. Material for sequencing was blood. The source of these receptors is an elderly man in good health.

This clonotype occurred once. The chain joins TRBV12-3 or TRBV12-4 to TRBJ1-1, with D possibly TRBD1 on 5 matching bases. The CDR3 covers 16 residues. Trimming took 10 bases from V and 5 from J, leaving 26 bases between them. CDR3 bases: TGTGCCAACATCCAAAGGGGTAAGGGCCGAGGGACTGAAGCTTTCTTT. Translated: CANIQRGKGRGTEAFF.

The CDR3 sequence: CASSQVGRRSGANVLTF. The CDR3 DNA reads TGTGCCAGCAGCCAAGTTGGACGACGCTCCGGGGCCAACGTCCTGACTTTC. The chain has TRBV3-1 and TRBJ2-6; D gene uncertain. The CDR3 contains 17 residues. Per the germline V gene, CDR1 is LGHDT and CDR2 is YNNKEL (reference sequence). Trimming stripped 1 base from V and 4 bases from J, with 14 bases between.

This chain connects TRBV7-8 to TRBJ2-1, with 9 bases that match TRBD1. There are 16 residues in the CDR3. Germline V gives CDR1 SGHVS, CDR2 FQNEAQ. With 5 bases clipped from V and 9 bases from J, the junction kept 14 bases outside the gene matches. CDR3 region: CASSPIPGQGSAEQFF. The DNA of the CDR3 is TGTGCCAGCAGCCCCATACCGGGACAGGGCTCTGCTGAGCAGTTCTTC.

The chain recombines TRBV18 with TRBJ1-2, with 7 bases identical to TRBD1. Germline V gives CDR1 KGHSH, CDR2 LQKENI. The CDR3 runs to 16 residues. The ends lost 0 bases at V and 1 base at J; junction bases unmatched: 5. CDR3 sequence reads: CASSPPMGTDNYGYTF. The CDR3 DNA reads as TGTGCCAGCTCACCACCGATGGGGACAGATAACTATGGCTACACCTTC.

The chain carries TRBV6-5 and TRBJ1-1; a possible D gene is TRBD1 (6 bases). Looked up from germline, CDR1 is MNHEY and CDR2 is SVGAGI. V was pared by 5 bases and J by 1 base, with 14 bases between. The CDR3 consists of 15 residues. The CDR3 bases are TGTGCCAGCAGTAAGGACAGAGGGGCGAACACTGAAGCTTTCTTT. Translating it yields CASSKDRGANTEAFF.